Listed below are T cell receptor beta chains from one sample, sequenced in a study of cytomegalovirus exposure and HLA in healthy donors. Clones were sequenced by immunoSEQ multiplex PCR, and TCRdb holds only the in-frame ones, with some missing. The repertoire consists of roughly 200,000 clones, with approximately 80% occurring once and the leading ten covering roughly 3%. Sequencing used PBMCs. The receptors shown here come from a female donor in good health and CMV-seronegative. Both conserved end residues are part of each CDR3. The D gene is left open where the match is weak. Part of the rows lack a size; the others show once, few, many or a class for expanded clones.

V: TRBV7-9; D: .; J: TRBJ2-1; size: .; CDR3: CASSRTPEQFF; DNA: TGTGCCAGCAGCCGCACTCCTGAGCAGTTCTTC
V: TRBV6-1; D: TRBD2; J: TRBJ2-7; size: once; CDR3: CASSLHGRSSYEQYF; DNA: TGTGCCAGCAGTTTACACGGGAGGAGCTCCTACGAGCAGTACTTC
V: TRBV19; D: .; J: TRBJ2-2; size: .; CDR3: CATLAAGRTGELFF; DNA: TGTGCCACCTTGGCGGCAGGGCGTACCGGGGAGCTGTTTTTT
V: TRBV9; D: .; J: TRBJ1-6; size: .; CDR3: CASSPRARSSPLHF; DNA: TGTGCCAGCAGTCCCCGCGCTAGGAGCTCACCCCTCCACTTT
V: TRBV11-3; D: .; J: TRBJ2-5; size: .; CDR3: CASSLDLFYRSSRQETQYF; DNA: TGTGCCAGCAGCTTAGATCTCTTCTACAGGTCAAGTCGGCAAGAGACCCAGTACTTC
V: TRBV6-5; D: TRBD2; J: TRBJ2-7; size: .; CDR3: CASSYYGTKIYEQYF; DNA: TGTGCCAGCAGTTACTATGGGACTAAGATCTACGAGCAGTACTTC
V: TRBV10-3; D: TRBD2; J: TRBJ2-3; size: once; CDR3: CAISESNRASGETDTQYF; DNA: TGTGCCATCAGTGAGTCGAATCGGGCTAGCGGGGAGACAGATACGCAGTATTTT
V: TRBV6-4; D: TRBD2; J: TRBJ2-7; size: .; CDR3: CASSVLLAGLSYEQYF; DNA: TGTGCCAGCAGTGTATTACTAGCGGGGCTCTCCTACGAGCAGTACTTC
V: TRBV7-9; D: .; J: TRBJ1-1; size: .; CDR3: CASSSGTPEAFF; DNA: TGTGCCAGCAGCTCAGGGACACCCGAAGCTTTCTTT
V: TRBV7-7; D: .; J: TRBJ2-2; size: .; CDR3: CASSLEVGGPNTGELFF; DNA: TGTGCTAGCAGCTTAGAAGTCGGAGGACCAAACACCGGGGAGCTGTTTTTT
V: TRBV28; D: TRBD2; J: TRBJ2-7; size: .; CDR3: CASQEGGKLAGAEQYF; DNA: TGTGCCAGTCAAGAAGGGGGGAAACTAGCGGGTGCCGAGCAGTACTTC
V: TRBV11-3; D: TRBD1; J: TRBJ1-4; size: .; CDR3: CASSSDRGTNEKLFF; DNA: TGTGCCAGCAGCTCGGACAGGGGAACTAATGAAAAACTGTTTTTT
V: TRBV5-1; D: TRBD1; J: TRBJ1-1; size: .; CDR3: CASSFRGRNTEAFF; DNA: TGCGCCAGCAGCTTCAGGGGGAGGAACACTGAAGCTTTCTTT
V: TRBV2; D: TRBD2; J: TRBJ2-3; size: few; CDR3: CASSAGGGTDTQYF; DNA: TGTGCCAGCAGCGCGGGGGGCGGCACAGATACGCAGTATTTT
V: TRBV27; D: TRBD2; J: TRBJ2-1; size: many; CDR3: CASSSRTSGEYNEQFF; DNA: TGTGCCAGCAGTTCCCGGACTAGCGGAGAGTACAATGAGCAGTTCTTC
V: TRBV4-1; D: .; J: TRBJ1-5; size: .; CDR3: CASRGGGSNQPQHF; DNA: TGCGCCAGCAGGGGGGGAGGGAGCAATCAGCCCCAGCATTTT
V: TRBV2; D: TRBD2; J: TRBJ2-7; size: .; CDR3: CASSRLATYEQYF; DNA: TGTGCCAGCAGTAGACTAGCAACCTACGAGCAGTACTTC
V: TRBV25-1; D: .; J: TRBJ1-5; size: once; CDR3: CASSAGGNQPQHF; DNA: TGTGCCAGCAGTGCGGGGGGGAATCAGCCCCAGCATTTT
V: TRBV7-8; D: .; J: TRBJ2-1; size: few; CDR3: CASSLVRNGNDEQFF; DNA: TGTGCCAGCAGCTTAGTTCGAAATGGCAATGATGAGCAGTTCTTC
V: TRBV15; D: .; J: TRBJ2-3; size: .; CDR3: CATAQAGRSDTQYF; DNA: TGTGCCACGGCCCAGGCAGGGAGGTCGGATACGCAGTATTTT
V: TRBV9; D: TRBD1; J: TRBJ1-1; size: .; CDR3: CASRAIQGLSEAFF; DNA: TGTGCCAGCAGGGCTATACAGGGGCTCTCTGAAGCTTTCTTT
V: TRBV5-1; D: .; J: TRBJ1-1; size: .; CDR3: CASMARGGNTEAFF; DNA: TGCGCCAGCATGGCTCGAGGGGGGAACACTGAAGCTTTCTTT
V: TRBV12-5; D: .; J: TRBJ2-1; size: .; CDR3: CASGLRDEQFF; DNA: TGTGCTAGTGGTTTGCGGGATGAGCAGTTCTTC
V: TRBV6-1; D: TRBD1; J: TRBJ2-7; size: few; CDR3: CASSTGTGLYEQYF; DNA: TGTGCCAGCAGTACCGGGACAGGCCTTTACGAGCAGTACTTC
V: TRBV5-1; D: .; J: TRBJ1-1; size: once; CDR3: CASSLSSLNTEAFF; DNA: TGCGCCAGCAGCTTGTCCTCCTTGAACACTGAAGCTTTCTTT
V: TRBV2; D: TRBD1; J: TRBJ1-4; size: once; CDR3: CASRDRGYRTNEKLFF; DNA: TGTGCCAGCAGGGACAGGGGATATCGAACCAATGAAAAACTGTTTTTT
V: TRBV5-1; D: TRBD1; J: TRBJ2-7; size: .; CDR3: CASSYRGQVYEQYF; DNA: TGCGCCAGCAGCTACAGGGGGCAAGTCTACGAGCAGTACTTC
V: TRBV28; D: TRBD2; J: TRBJ2-7; size: .; CDR3: CASSLVGSGRYEQYF; DNA: TGTGCCAGCAGTCTCGTGGGTAGCGGGAGATACGAGCAGTACTTC
V: TRBV27; D: TRBD2; J: TRBJ2-1; size: .; CDR3: CASSSPGTSYDNEQFF; DNA: TGTGCCAGCAGTTCGCCCGGGACTAGTTATGACAATGAGCAGTTCTTC
V: TRBV25-1; D: TRBD2; J: TRBJ2-1; size: .; CDR3: CASSEGAASGADNEQFF; DNA: TGTGCCAGCAGTGAAGGAGCAGCTAGCGGGGCCGACAATGAGCAGTTCTTC
V: TRBV11-2; D: TRBD1; J: TRBJ1-2; size: .; CDR3: CASSLFGTGHYGYTF; DNA: TGTGCCAGCAGCTTATTTGGGACAGGGCACTATGGCTACACCTTC
V: TRBV7-3; D: TRBD2; J: TRBJ2-3; size: .; CDR3: CASSLKAASGPGTDTQYF; DNA: TGTGCCAGCAGCTTAAAGGCCGCTAGCGGTCCTGGCACAGATACGCAGTATTTT
V: TRBV4-1; D: .; J: TRBJ2-1; size: .; CDR3: CASSQDAGPLGGGNEQFF; DNA: TGCGCCAGCAGCCAAGACGCGGGTCCCTTGGGGGGTGGTAATGAGCAGTTCTTC
V: TRBV5-4; D: .; J: TRBJ1-1; size: .; CDR3: CASNLGGPVNTEAFF; DNA: TGTGCCAGCAACTTGGGGGGGCCGGTGAACACTGAAGCTTTCTTT
V: TRBV29-1; D: TRBD1; J: TRBJ2-5; size: .; CDR3: CSGAQGAGGETQYF; DNA: TGCAGCGGGGCCCAGGGGGCTGGGGGGGAGACCCAGTACTTC
V: TRBV30; D: TRBD2; J: TRBJ2-2; size: .; CDR3: CAWGSWTSGGPLNTGELFF; DNA: TGTGCCTGGGGATCATGGACTAGCGGGGGCCCATTGAACACCGGGGAGCTGTTTTTT
V: TRBV27; D: TRBD1; J: TRBJ2-1; size: .; CDR3: CASSTRDSALSSYNEQFF; DNA: TGTGCCAGCAGTACCAGGGACAGCGCTTTGAGCTCCTACAATGAGCAGTTCTTC
V: TRBV29-1; D: .; J: TRBJ2-7; size: few; CDR3: CSVVRNSGYEQYF; DNA: TGCAGCGTTGTTAGAAACTCAGGGTACGAGCAGTACTTC
V: TRBV9; D: TRBD1; J: TRBJ2-7; size: .; CDR3: CASSASGQGRYEQYF; DNA: TGTGCCAGCAGCGCCTCGGGACAGGGTCGCTACGAGCAGTACTTC
V: TRBV9; D: .; J: TRBJ2-1; size: few; CDR3: CASSVDGGNEQFF; DNA: TGTGCCAGCAGCGTAGACGGCGGGAATGAGCAGTTCTTC
V: TRBV18; D: TRBD1; J: TRBJ2-1; size: .; CDR3: CASSPGGQAYNEQFF; DNA: TGTGCCAGCTCACCAGGGGGACAGGCGTACAATGAGCAGTTCTTC
V: TRBV30; D: TRBD2; J: TRBJ2-2; size: .; CDR3: CAWRWVSGGRAGELFF; DNA: TGTGCCTGGAGATGGGTATCGGGGGGGCGGGCCGGGGAGCTGTTTTTT
V: TRBV2; D: .; J: TRBJ2-7; size: few; CDR3: CASTYMGGSYEQYF; DNA: TGTGCCAGCACATACATGGGGGGCTCCTACGAGCAGTACTTC
V: TRBV29-1; D: TRBD1; J: TRBJ1-1; size: .; CDR3: CSVEGQQGTEAFF; DNA: TGCAGCGTTGAGGGACAGCAGGGCACTGAAGCTTTCTTT